Listed here are 23 T cell receptor beta chains from one sample, sequenced in a study of molecular identifiers for immune sequencing clone quantification. TCRdb independently ran MiXCR on the PCR reads; one entry per CDR3 protein. The table lists about 640,000 distinct CDR3 sequences, 15% to 20% of them singletons, with around 0.86% in the top ten. The sequenced sample consisted of naive CD8+ T cells from blood, with Jurkat cell RNA spiked in. Subset: FACS-sorted CD8+CD4-CCR7+CD45RA+ naive T cells. The receptors stem from a human donor in good health. Some libraries in this study had Jurkat cell RNA spiked in.

This clonotype was counted many times. V usage is TRBV20-1 and J usage is TRBJ2-3; D is undetermined. This CDR3 spans 13 amino acids. Per the germline V gene, CDR1 is DFQATT and CDR2 is SNEGSKA (reference sequence). The V gene lost 5 bases and the J gene lost 5 bases, with 14 bases spanning the gap. In nucleotides, the CDR3 is TGCAGTGCTCCCAATTTTGAGTTAGATACGCAGTATTTT. Protein sequence: CSAPNFELDTQYF.

This clonotype was recorded many times. The rearrangement joins TRBV28 to TRBJ1-5, with D perhaps TRBD1 (6 bases). V shed 3 bases and J shed 1 base, with 16 bases lying between them. The CDR3 loop spans 17 amino acids. Germline assignment: CDR1 MDHEN and CDR2 SYDVKM. CDR3 bases: TGTGCCAGCAGTTTGTTCCGACAGGACATGAGCAATCAGCCCCAGCATTTT. Its protein product is CASSLFRQDMSNQPQHF.

The chain is built from TRBV6-5 and TRBJ2-4; the D gene could be TRBD1 or TRBD2 (6 bases each). This CDR3 contains 14 residues. Germline CDR1 reads MNHEY; CDR2 reads SVGAGI. V was trimmed by 8 bases and J by 0 bases, leaving 11 bases between them. The CDR3 DNA is TGTGCCAGCTCGGGGGCTGGAGCCAAAAACATTCAGTACTTC. Amino acid sequence: CASSGAGAKNIQYF.

This clonotype turned up a few times. This rearrangement joins TRBV5-8 to TRBJ1-2, with D perhaps TRBD1 (5 bases). Trimming removed 0 bases at V and 6 bases at J, with 9 bases between. CDR1 and CDR2 from the germline V gene are SGHTS and YDEGEE. This CDR3 region has 13 residues. The CDR3 reads CASSLARVDGYTF. CDR3 DNA sequence: TGTGCCAGCAGCTTGGCCAGGGTTGATGGCTACACCTTC.

In nucleotides, the CDR3 is TGTGCCAGCAGTCCCGGGCCTAGCGGAGTAGGGGAGACCCAGTACTTC. Its protein product is CASSPGPSGVGETQYF. The V and J genes are TRBV11-2 and TRBJ2-5; 7 nucleotides line up with TRBD2. The germline gives CDR1 SGHAT, CDR2 FQNNGV. The CDR3 runs to 16 residues. V gave up 6 bases and J gave up 5 bases; unmatched junction bases: 15.

This clonotype has a count of ten or more. V usage is TRBV28 and J usage is TRBJ2-3, with 8 bases aligning to TRBD1. Germline V lookup: CDR1 MDHEN, CDR2 SYDVKM. The CDR3 extends over 14 amino acids. J gave up 3 bases and V 8 bases, and 7 bases lay outside the gene matches. The CDR3 region has the DNA TGTGCCAGCGCGACAGGGGTAGGAACAGATACGCAGTATTTT. Translation: CASATGVGTDTQYF.

This clonotype was observed at least ten times. The chain joins TRBV7-2 to TRBJ2-1, with 11 bases aligning to TRBD2. Germline CDR1 SGHTA, CDR2 FQGNSA. The ends lost 5 bases at V and 10 bases at J; junction bases unmatched: 7. The CDR3 is 14 amino acids. The CDR3 region is CASSEVTSGEEQFF. The CDR3 coding sequence is TGTGCCAGCAGCGAAGTGACTAGCGGGGAAGAGCAGTTCTTC.

This clonotype was seen repeatedly, ten times or more. The V and J genes are TRBV27 and TRBJ2-5; D unclear. CDR3 length: 13 residues. Germline CDR1 and CDR2: MNHEY and SMNVEV (reference sequence). V gave up 6 bases and J gave up 0 bases, with 8 bases separating them. The CDR3, as DNA: TGTGCCAGCAGAGGAACGTACCAAGAGACCCAGTACTTC. Protein sequence: CASRGTYQETQYF.

This clonotype was counted ten times or more. The chain uses TRBV7-2 and TRBJ2-4; 9 bases line up with TRBD2. Trimming took 1 base from V and 0 from J; bases not matched to a gene: 7. CDR1 SGHTA and CDR2 FQGNSA come from the germline V gene. This CDR3 is 18 amino acids long. This CDR3 reads CASSLEGAGGGAKNIQYF. CDR3 sequence (DNA): TGTGCCAGCAGCTTAGAAGGGGCGGGGGGGGGAGCCAAAAACATTCAGTACTTC. Full variable domain (missing parts from reference TRBV7-2 and TRBJ2-4): GAGVSQSPSNKVTEKGKDVELRCDPISGHTALYWYRQSLGQGLEFLIYFQGNSAPDKSGLPSDRFSAERTGGSVSTLTIQRTQQEDSAVYLCASSLEGAGGGAKNIQYFGAGTRLSVL.

About this clonotype itself: A much more abundant neighbour one base away suggests this may be a read error. The CDR3 ends on some other residue instead of the conserved phenylalanine or tryptophan, so this is likely a read error. The CDR3 loop is CASSAPPLWEQYL. The DNA for the CDR3 is TGTGCCAGTAGTGCCCCTCCCCTCTGGGAGCAGTACCTC. The chain links TRBV19 to TRBJ2-7, with unresolved D. Looked up from germline, CDR1 is LNHDA and CDR2 is SQIVND (reference sequence). This CDR3 has 13 residues. Trimming removed 5 bases at V and 7 bases at J, with 15 bases between.

In its sample, this clonotype was seen many times. V is TRBV6-6 and J is TRBJ2-5; TRBD2 agrees at 10 bases. The CDR3 has 20 amino acids. The germline V gene has CDR1 MNHNY and CDR2 SVGAGI (reference sequence). Trimming removed 2 bases from V and 5 bases from J; junction bases left unmatched: 20. CDR3 amino acids: CASSYLALSSGGLPSETQYF. For the CDR3, the DNA is TGTGCCAGCAGTTACCTGGCCCTCTCTAGCGGGGGACTCCCCTCTGAGACCCAGTACTTC.

This clonotype was seen many times. The chain links TRBV25-1 to TRBJ1-5; perhaps TRBD1 as D (5 bases). This CDR3 has 14 residues. CDR1 and CDR2 (germline): MGHDK, SYGVNS. Deletions cut 1 base from V and 4 bases from J, with 8 bases between. The CDR3 spells CASSESEGNQPQHF. The CDR3 nucleotides read TGTGCCAGCAGTGAATCGGAGGGGAATCAGCCCCAGCATTTT.

On this clonotype itself: The junction and the germline gene differ at one end; a read error may be behind it. The V call is TRBV4-3, the J call TRBJ1-3, with D hard to call. This CDR3 spans 15 amino acids. Germline V gives CDR1 LGHNA, CDR2 YSLEER. CDR3 nucleotides: TGCGCCAGCAGCCAAGGAGAGATCTCTGGAAACACCATATATTTC. Translated: CASSQGEISGNTIYF.

Only a few counts were recorded for this clonotype. This chain connects TRBV5-6 to TRBJ1-4, with D perhaps TRBD1 (6 bases). V was shortened by 6 bases and J by 6 bases, with 24 bases between the two germline ends. CDR1 is SGHDT and CDR2 is YYEEEE in the germline V gene. The CDR3 loop spans 17 amino acids. The CDR3 sequence: CASTLRDTHPVDEKLFF. DNA of the CDR3: TGTGCCAGCACCCTCCGGGACACACACCCGGTTGATGAAAAACTGTTTTTT.

As concerns this clonotype: Just one base apart from a much larger clone, this may be a read error. The chain carries TRBV19 and TRBJ2-2, with 11 bases matching TRBD2. The length of the CDR3 is 16 residues. Germline lookup yields CDR1 LNHDA and CDR2 SQIVND (reference sequence). The CDR3 region is CAGSIGLAGGSGELFF. The CDR3 DNA reads TGTGCCGGTAGTATCGGGCTAGCGGGGGGTTCCGGGGAGCTGTTTTTT.

The sample holds many counts of this clonotype. This rearrangement joins TRBV3-1 to TRBJ2-7, with 11 bases aligning to TRBD2. J gave up 4 bases and V 4 bases, and 3 bases lay outside the gene matches. CDR1 and CDR2 from the germline V gene are LGHDT and YNNKEL (reference sequence). CDR3 length equals 14 residues. CDR3 region: CASSPSSGRYEQYF. For the CDR3, the DNA is TGTGCCAGCAGCCCTTCTAGCGGGAGGTACGAGCAGTACTTC.

The chain links TRBV11-2 to TRBJ2-7; 7 positions agree with TRBD1. Germline V CDR1 and CDR2: SGHAT, FQNNGV. CDR3 length equals 15 residues. V trimming: 5 bases; J trimming: 0 bases; junction bases outside the gene matches: 7. The CDR3: CASSQTGDPSYEQYF. DNA of the CDR3: TGTGCCAGCAGCCAAACAGGGGACCCCTCCTACGAGCAGTACTTC.

This clonotype was picked up many times. The chain is built from TRBV7-9 and TRBJ2-7; a weak D match, TRBD2 (6 bases). CDR3 length: 14 amino acids. Germline V gene sequence: CDR1 SEHNR, CDR2 FQNEAQ (reference sequence). V lost 3 bases and J 6 bases, leaving 15 bases between the germline ends. The CDR3, as DNA: TGTGCCAGCAGCTTGTCCGGGAGAGCCCTCGAGCAGTACTTC. It translates to CASSLSGRALEQYF.

This chain connects TRBV11-3 to TRBJ2-1, with 9 bases matching TRBD2. Germline V CDR1 and CDR2: SGHNT, YENEEA. CDR3 size: 16 residues. The V gene end was trimmed by 0 bases and the J gene end by 3 bases; junction bases not matched to a gene: 3. The CDR3 bases are TGTGCCAGCAGCTTAGATAGCGGGAGTGGCTACAATGAGCAGTTCTTC. Its protein is CASSLDSGSGYNEQFF.

On this clonotype itself: A read error may produce the germline difference seen at one junction end. The V and J genes are TRBV7-8 and TRBJ2-5, with D unclear. CDR3 length equals 13 residues. Germline V gene sequence: CDR1 SGHVS, CDR2 FQNEAQ. CDR3 sequence reads: CASSLGSQGTQYF. In nucleotides, the CDR3 is TGTGCCAGCAGCTTAGGCAGTCAAGGGACCCAGTACTTC.

This clonotype was recorded at least ten times. The chain employs TRBV10-2 and TRBJ1-2; D not certain. The CDR3 covers 13 residues. Germline CDR1 is WSHSY and CDR2 is SAAADI. Trimming pared 3 bases from V and 4 bases from J, leaving 9 bases between. In DNA, the CDR3 is TGCGCCAGCAGTGAATCAGTGCCCTATGGCTACACCTTC. Protein sequence: CASSESVPYGYTF.

There are many counts of this clonotype. The chain is built from TRBV6-1 and TRBJ1-1; D is unresolved. Germline-derived CDR1 and CDR2 are MNHNS and SASEGT. The CDR3 covers 13 residues. The V gene lost 2 bases and the J gene lost 11 bases, with 15 bases spanning the gap. The CDR3 DNA reads as TGTGCCAGCAGTGAAAGGTACGCCCGGTATGCTTTCTTT. Protein sequence: CASSERYARYAFF.

A word on this clonotype: Germline is not matched at one junction end, which may reflect a read error. The chain carries TRBV4-3 and TRBJ2-1, with TRBD1 as a possible D gene (6 bases). CDR1 and CDR2 from the germline V gene are LGHNA and YSLEER. The CDR3 runs to 15 residues. The CDR3, as DNA: TGCGCCAACAGCCAAGTAGGGGGAATTAAACGTGAGCAGTTCTTC. Its protein product is CANSQVGGIKREQFF.